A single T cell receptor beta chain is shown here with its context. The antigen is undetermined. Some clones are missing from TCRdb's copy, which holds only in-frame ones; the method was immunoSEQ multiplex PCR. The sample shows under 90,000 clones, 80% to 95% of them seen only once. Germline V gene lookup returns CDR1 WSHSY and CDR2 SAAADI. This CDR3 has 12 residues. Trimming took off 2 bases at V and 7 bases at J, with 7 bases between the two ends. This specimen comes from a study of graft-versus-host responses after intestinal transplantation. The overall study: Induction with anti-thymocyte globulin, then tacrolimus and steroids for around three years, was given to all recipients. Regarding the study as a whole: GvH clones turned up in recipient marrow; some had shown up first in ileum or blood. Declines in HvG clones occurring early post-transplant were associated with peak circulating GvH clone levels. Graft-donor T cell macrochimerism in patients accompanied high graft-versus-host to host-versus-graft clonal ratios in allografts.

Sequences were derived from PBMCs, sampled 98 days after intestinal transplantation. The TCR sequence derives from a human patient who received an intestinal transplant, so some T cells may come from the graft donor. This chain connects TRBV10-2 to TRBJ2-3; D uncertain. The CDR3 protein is CASSEGQYTQYF. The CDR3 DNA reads TGCGCCAGCAGTGAGGGTCAGTATACGCAGTATTTT.